This T cell receptor (beta chain) came from a study of blood T cells in healthy people across ages. The wider study: There was about one barcoded beta molecule captured by template switching per two T cells. Overall study findings and caveats: Underestimates were what the diversity estimates from one million T cells were considered to be.

Concerning this clonotype itself: Its specificity is not known.

CDR3 length equals 12 residues. The V end was cut by 3 bases, the J end by 7 bases, with 12 bases between. Looked up from germline, CDR1 is DFQATT and CDR2 is SNEGSKA (reference sequence). Researchers collected approximately 9.5 milliliters of peripheral blood from every single donor. Alongside a J-beta primer mix, a sample-barcoded 5' primer served in a second PCR lasting roughly 6 to 12 cycles. TCRdb called the 5' RACE reads again in MiXCR, with one record for every CDR3 protein. The sample has around 1,100,000 distinct CDR3 sequences; 35% to 40% are singletons. Sequencing was carried out using blood. The chain uses TRBV20-1 and TRBJ1-1; unclear D gene. This sequence was found in a man younger than 35 in good health. CDR3 in DNA: TGCAGTGCTAGTCAAAGGTCCCTTGAAGCTTTCTTT. Its protein product is CSASQRSLEAFF.